The 13 T cell receptor beta chains given below trace back to one sample, sequenced in a study of blood T cell repertoires in COVID-19. The protocol was immunoSEQ multiplex PCR, while the TCRdb copy is restricted to in-frame clones and leaves out a portion. The sample lists roughly 100,000 clones; approximately 80% were seen once. The material sequenced was peripheral blood. The receptor source for this set is a human donor in a cohort sampled during active COVID-19.

The chain is built from TRBV5-1 and TRBJ2-1; 7 bases are a match to TRBD2. The germline CDR1 and CDR2 sequences are SGHRS and YFSETQ. With 3 bases clipped from V and 0 bases from J, the junction kept 6 bases outside the gene matches. This CDR3 spans 16 amino acids. The CDR3 nucleotides read TGCGCCAGCAGCTCGCAAGCGGGGTCCTCCTACAATGAGCAGTTCTTC. Amino acid sequence: CASSSQAGSSYNEQFF.

This clone was seen only once. The chain carries TRBV5-1 and TRBJ2-3; D remains unclear. The CDR3 totals 13 residues. V shed 5 bases and J shed 0 bases, with 7 bases lying between them. From germline, CDR1 is SGHRS and CDR2 YFSETQ. This CDR3 reads CASSGQSTDTQYF. The CDR3 nucleotides read TGCGCCAGCAGTGGGCAGAGCACAGATACGCAGTATTTT.

This sequence joins TRBV2 and TRBJ1-1; 9 bases align to TRBD1. The J segment lost 5 bases and the V segment lost 4 bases, leaving 2 bases of the junction unmatched. CDR1 and CDR2 (germline): SNHLY, FYNNEI. The length of the CDR3 is 13 residues. The CDR3 nucleotides read TGTGCCAGCAGTGGGACAGGGGTTACTGAAGCTTTCTTT. It encodes CASSGTGVTEAFF.

The gene calls are TRBV19 and TRBJ1-5; D might be TRBD1 (5 bases). The CDR3 length is 16 residues. V lost 5 bases and J 1 base, leaving 15 bases between the germline ends. The germline V gene encodes CDR1 LNHDA and CDR2 SQIVND (reference sequence). The CDR3 coding sequence is TGTGCCAGTAGTTGGGGGGTATTTGGGAGCAATCAGCCCCAGCATTTT. It is translated as CASSWGVFGSNQPQHF.

V and J are TRBV15 and TRBJ1-2, with D unclear. Germline V lookup: CDR1 LNHNV, CDR2 YYDKDF (reference sequence). With 0 bases removed from V and 0 bases from J, the gap between germline ends came to 17 bases. This CDR3 has 18 amino acids. The CDR3 here is CATSRDYGGRGTNYGYTF. DNA of the CDR3: TGTGCCACCAGCAGAGATTATGGAGGGAGAGGGACTAACTATGGCTACACCTTC. The entire variable domain, with the rest obtained from reference TRBV15 and TRBJ1-2, is as follows: DAMVIQNPRYQVTQFGKPVTLSCSQTLNHNVMYWYQQKSSQAPKLLFHYYDKDFNNEADTPDNFQSRRPNTSFCFLDIRSPGLGDTAMYLCATSRDYGGRGTNYGYTFGSGTRLTVV.

The chain carries TRBV5-1 and TRBJ1-5; 7 nucleotides line up with TRBD1. V lost 0 bases and J lost 12; bases outside the gene matches: 0. CDR1 is SGHRS and CDR2 is YFSETQ in the germline V gene. The CDR3 spans 11 residues. The CDR3 loop reads CASSLGQGQHF. The CDR3 nucleotides read TGCGCCAGCAGCTTGGGACAGGGCCAGCATTTT.

The chain uses TRBV4-1 and TRBJ1-6; 8 bases fit TRBD1. The V and J ends lost 1 base and 5 bases, in that order; junction bases with no gene match: 7. Per the germline V gene, CDR1 is MGHRA and CDR2 is YSYEKL. The CDR3 is made up of 17 amino acids. DNA for the CDR3: TGCGCCAGCAGCCAAGGGGCCAGGGGGCTCGATAATTCACCCCTCCACTTT. Protein product: CASSQGARGLDNSPLHF.

CDR3 coding DNA: TGTGCCAGCTCACCAACGTCGCCAGGGTCAAACCCAAAGACCCAGTACTTC. Its protein is CASSPTSPGSNPKTQYF. The genes are TRBV18 and TRBJ2-5; tentative D call: TRBD1 (5 bases). The CDR3 contains 17 residues. Germline CDR1 reads KGHSH; CDR2 reads LQKENI. V was cut by 2 bases and J by 6 bases, with 22 bases left in between.

The chain employs TRBV7-2 and TRBJ2-1, with D unresolved. This CDR3 has 15 residues. Trimming shortened V by 6 bases and J by 0 bases, and 12 bases separated the two germline ends. The germline V gene has CDR1 SGHTA and CDR2 FQGNSA. Here the CDR3 DNA reads TGTGCCAGCAGATATCTAGGTAACTCCTACAATGAGCAGTTCTTC. This sequence encodes CASRYLGNSYNEQFF.

This clone occurred once. The chain uses TRBV24-1 and TRBJ1-2; 8 nucleotides align to TRBD1. V was pared by 5 bases and J by 8 bases, with 9 bases of the junction left unmatched. This CDR3 has 14 amino acids. CDR1 is KGHDR and CDR2 is SFDVKD in the germline V gene. Written as DNA, the CDR3 is TGTGCCACCAGTGCTTCGGTGACAGGGGAGGGCTACACCTTC. It codes for CATSASVTGEGYTF.

This clone has only a few counts. The chain links TRBV10-3 to TRBJ1-5; TRBD1 matches 7 bases. V shed 2 bases and J 4 bases; nucleotides not matched to a gene: 5. Per the germline V gene, CDR1 is ENHRY and CDR2 is SYGVKD. The CDR3 extends over 15 amino acids. The CDR3 DNA sequence: TGTGCCATCAGTGAGCCCGGGACAGCTAATCAGCCCCAGCATTTT. Its protein product is CAISEPGTANQPQHF.

The chain is built from TRBV5-6 and TRBJ2-3, with D possibly matching TRBD1 (5 bases). The CDR3 extends over 16 amino acids. V lost 1 base and J 3 bases, leaving 15 bases between the germline ends. Germline V gives CDR1 SGHDT, CDR2 YYEEEE. Here the CDR3 reads CASSLLTLQETDTQYF. The CDR3 DNA is TGTGCCAGCAGCTTGTTGACATTACAGGAGACAGATACGCAGTATTTT.

The chain recombines TRBV20-1 with TRBJ2-5; TRBD2 is a possible D gene (5 bases). CDR3 length: 11 residues. The germline V gene has CDR1 DFQATT and CDR2 SNEGSKA (reference sequence). The V gene lost 6 bases and the J gene lost 5 bases, with 10 bases spanning the gap. The CDR3 protein is CSAFREETQYF. In DNA form, the CDR3 reads TGCAGTGCCTTTAGGGAGGAGACCCAGTACTTC.